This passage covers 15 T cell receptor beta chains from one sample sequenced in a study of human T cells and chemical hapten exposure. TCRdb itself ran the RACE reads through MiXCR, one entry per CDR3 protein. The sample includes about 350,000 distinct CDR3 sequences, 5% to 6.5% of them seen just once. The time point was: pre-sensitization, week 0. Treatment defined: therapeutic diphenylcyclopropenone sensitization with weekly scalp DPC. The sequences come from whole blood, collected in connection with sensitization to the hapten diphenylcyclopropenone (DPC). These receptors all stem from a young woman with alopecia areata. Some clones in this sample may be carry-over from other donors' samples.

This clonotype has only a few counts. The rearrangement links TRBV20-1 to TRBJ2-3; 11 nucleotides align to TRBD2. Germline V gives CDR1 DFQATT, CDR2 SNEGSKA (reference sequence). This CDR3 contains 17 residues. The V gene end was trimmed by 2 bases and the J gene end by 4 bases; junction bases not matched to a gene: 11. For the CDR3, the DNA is TGCAGTGCTAGACCACTGTCTAGCGGGGGGCGTGCAGATACGCAGTATTTT. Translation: CSARPLSSGGRADTQYF.

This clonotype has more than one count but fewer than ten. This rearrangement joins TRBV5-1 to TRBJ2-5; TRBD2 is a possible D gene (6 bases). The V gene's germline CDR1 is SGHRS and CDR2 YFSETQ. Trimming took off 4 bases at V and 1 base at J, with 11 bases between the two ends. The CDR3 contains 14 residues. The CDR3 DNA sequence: TGCGCCAGCAGCATAGGGACTTTCCAAGAGACCCAGTACTTC. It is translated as CASSIGTFQETQYF. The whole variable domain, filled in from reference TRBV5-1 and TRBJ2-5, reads KAGVTQTPRYLIKTRGQQVTLSCSPISGHRSVSWYQQTPGQGLQFLFEYFSETQRNKGNFPGRFSGRQFSNSRSEMNVSTLELGDSALYLCASSIGTFQETQYFGPGTRLLVL.

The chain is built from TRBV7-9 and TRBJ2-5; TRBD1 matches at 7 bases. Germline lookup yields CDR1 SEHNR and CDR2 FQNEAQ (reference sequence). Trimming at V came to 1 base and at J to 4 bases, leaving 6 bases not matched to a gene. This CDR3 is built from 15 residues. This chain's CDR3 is CASSLGETGIETQYF. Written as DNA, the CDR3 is TGTGCCAGCAGCTTAGGCGAGACAGGGATAGAGACCCAGTACTTC.

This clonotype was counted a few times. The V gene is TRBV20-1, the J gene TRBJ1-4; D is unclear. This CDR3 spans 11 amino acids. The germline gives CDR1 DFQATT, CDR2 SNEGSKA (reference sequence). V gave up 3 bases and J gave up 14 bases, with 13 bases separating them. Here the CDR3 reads CSARGPGDLFF. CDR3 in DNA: TGCAGTGCTAGGGGTCCAGGTGATCTGTTTTTT.

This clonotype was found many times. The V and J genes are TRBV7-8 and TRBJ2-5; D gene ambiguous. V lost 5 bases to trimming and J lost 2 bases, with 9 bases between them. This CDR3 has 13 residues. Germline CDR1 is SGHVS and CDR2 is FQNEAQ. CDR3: CASSLSVQETQYF. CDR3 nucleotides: TGTGCCAGCAGCCTTAGTGTACAAGAGACCCAGTACTTC.

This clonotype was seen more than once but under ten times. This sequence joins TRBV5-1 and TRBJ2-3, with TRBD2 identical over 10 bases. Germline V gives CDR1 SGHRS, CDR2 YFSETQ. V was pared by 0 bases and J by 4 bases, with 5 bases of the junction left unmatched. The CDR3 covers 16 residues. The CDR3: CASSLGGTSVADTQYF. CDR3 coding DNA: TGCGCCAGCAGCTTGGGGGGGACTAGCGTCGCAGATACGCAGTATTTT.

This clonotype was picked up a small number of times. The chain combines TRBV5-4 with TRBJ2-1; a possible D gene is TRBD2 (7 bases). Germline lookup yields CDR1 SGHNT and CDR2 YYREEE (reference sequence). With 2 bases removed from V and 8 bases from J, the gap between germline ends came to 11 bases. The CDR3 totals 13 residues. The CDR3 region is CASSFGGPYEQFF. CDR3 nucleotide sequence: TGTGCCAGCAGCTTCGGGGGGCCCTATGAGCAGTTCTTC. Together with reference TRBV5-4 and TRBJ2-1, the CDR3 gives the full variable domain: ETGVTQSPTHLIKTRGQQVTLRCSSQSGHNTVSWYQQALGQGPQFIFQYYREEENGRGNFPPRFSGLQFPNYSSELNVNALELDDSALYLCASSFGGPYEQFFGPGTRLTVL.

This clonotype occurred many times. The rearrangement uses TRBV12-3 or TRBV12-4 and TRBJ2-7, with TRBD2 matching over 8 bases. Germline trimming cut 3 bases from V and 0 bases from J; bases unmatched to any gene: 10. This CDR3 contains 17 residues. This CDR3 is CASSFGFQRGFSYEQYF. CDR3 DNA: TGTGCCAGCAGTTTTGGCTTCCAGCGGGGGTTCTCCTACGAGCAGTACTTC.

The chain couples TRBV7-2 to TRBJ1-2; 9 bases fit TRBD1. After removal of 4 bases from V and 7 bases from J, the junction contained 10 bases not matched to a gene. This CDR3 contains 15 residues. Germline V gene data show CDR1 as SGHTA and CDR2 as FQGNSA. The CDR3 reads CASSSQGAHVGGYTF. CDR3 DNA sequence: TGTGCCAGCAGCTCACAGGGGGCGCACGTTGGTGGCTACACCTTC.

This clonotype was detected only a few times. Here the CDR3 DNA reads TGTGCCAGCAGCCCGGGACAGGGCCTCGAGCAGTACTTC. Residues: CASSPGQGLEQYF. The chain combines TRBV28 with TRBJ2-7, with 9 positions matching TRBD1. The V segment lost 6 bases and the J segment 6 bases; nucleotides outside the gene matches: 6. Looked up from germline, CDR1 is MDHEN and CDR2 is SYDVKM. This CDR3 contains 13 residues. Based on the CDR3 plus reference TRBV28 and TRBJ2-7, the full variable domain is DVKVTQSSRYLVKRTGEKVFLECVQDMDHENMFWYRQDPGLGLRLIYFSYDVKMKEKGDIPEGYSVSREKKERFSLILESASTNQTSMYLCASSPGQGLEQYFGPGTRLTVT.

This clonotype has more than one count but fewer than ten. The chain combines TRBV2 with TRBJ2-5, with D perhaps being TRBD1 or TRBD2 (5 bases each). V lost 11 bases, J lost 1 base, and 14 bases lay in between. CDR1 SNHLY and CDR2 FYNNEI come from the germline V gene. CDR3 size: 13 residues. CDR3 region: CAHLTGLQETQYF. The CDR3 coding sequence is TGTGCCCATTTAACGGGGCTCCAAGAGACCCAGTACTTC.

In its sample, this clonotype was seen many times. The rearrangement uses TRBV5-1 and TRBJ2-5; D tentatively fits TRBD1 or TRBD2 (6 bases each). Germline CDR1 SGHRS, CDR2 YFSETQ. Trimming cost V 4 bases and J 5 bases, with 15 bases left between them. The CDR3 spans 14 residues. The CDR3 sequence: CASSPGLGGETQYF. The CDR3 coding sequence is TGCGCCAGCAGCCCAGGACTGGGGGGCGAGACCCAGTACTTC.

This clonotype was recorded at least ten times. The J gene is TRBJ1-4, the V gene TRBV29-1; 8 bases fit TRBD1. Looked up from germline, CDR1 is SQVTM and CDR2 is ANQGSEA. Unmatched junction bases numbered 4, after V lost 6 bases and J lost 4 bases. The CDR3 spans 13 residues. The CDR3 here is CSVVQGDNEKLFF. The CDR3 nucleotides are TGCAGCGTGGTACAGGGGGATAATGAAAAACTGTTTTTT.

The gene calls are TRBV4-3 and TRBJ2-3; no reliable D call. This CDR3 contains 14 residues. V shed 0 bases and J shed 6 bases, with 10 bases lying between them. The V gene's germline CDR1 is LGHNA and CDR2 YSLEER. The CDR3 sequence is CASSQDTDLDTQYF. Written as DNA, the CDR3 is TGCGCCAGCAGCCAAGATACAGACCTGGATACGCAGTATTTT.

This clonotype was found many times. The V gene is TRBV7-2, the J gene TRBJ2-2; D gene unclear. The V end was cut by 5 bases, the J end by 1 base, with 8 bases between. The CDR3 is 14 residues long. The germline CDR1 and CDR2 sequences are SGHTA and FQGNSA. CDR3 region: CASSPEVNTGELFF. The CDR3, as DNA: TGTGCCAGCAGCCCTGAAGTGAACACCGGGGAGCTGTTTTTT.